Described below is a single T cell receptor beta chain sequence and its context. Its matching antigen is unknown. The data are from a study of T cell responses to AZD1222 COVID-19 vaccine. This CDR3 region has 13 residues. CDR1 and CDR2 from the germline V gene are MNHEY and SMNVEV (reference sequence). V lost 4 bases to trimming and J lost 4 bases, with 7 bases between them. Study-wide results and caveats: The donor cohort was predominantly white British with a female majority, and clonal diversity may have been underestimated. Spike-wide coverage was observed for vaccine-associated CD4 TCRs, with dominant responses at 160-218 and 743-854. The study identified only five to seven AZD1222 recipients as seropositive at baseline.

This table comes from immunoSEQ multiplex PCR, and its TCRdb copy is limited to in-frame clones, with some not included. The table has approximately 190,000 clones, roughly 93% seen once. The sample in question was peripheral blood, obtained on day 0 of AZD1222 vaccination. The TCR was taken from an adult in good health. This chain connects TRBV27 to TRBJ2-2; D is unclear. The CDR3 sequence is CASSYVGTGELFF. DNA of the CDR3: TGTGCCAGCAGTTACGTCGGCACCGGGGAGCTGTTTTTT.